This TCR beta chain was observed in a study of shared clonotypes between healthy human individuals. This CDR3 comprises 14 residues. Trimming pared 7 bases from V and 0 bases from J, leaving 13 bases between. The germline V gene encodes CDR1 SNHLY and CDR2 FYNNEI. Turning to this clone: Its antigen is unidentified.

TCRdb keeps only in-frame clones here, not all; method: immunoSEQ multiplex PCR. The repertoire has 600,000 to 800,000 clones, about two thirds of them found once; the top ten carry around 1.8%. Study-level findings and limits: Clonotypes which were not shared had lower generation probabilities than clonotypes that all four donors shared. Memory subsets had estimated richness that was generally smaller than that of naive subsets.

Subsets obtained from CD4+ cells comprised CD45RA+ naive and CD45RA-negative memory cells. The specimen was memory CD4+ T cells sorted from blood. The subset is: CD45RA-negative fraction. This clonotype originated in a young woman in good health. This sequence joins TRBV2 and TRBJ2-7, with D maybe TRBD1 (6 bases). CDR3 DNA sequence: TGTGCCAGCACGCGACAGGCACCCTCCTACGAGCAGTACTTC. It yields the protein CASTRQAPSYEQYF.